Below are 30 T cell receptor beta chains sequenced from a single sample in a study of T cell responses to AZD1222 COVID-19 vaccine. Some clones are missing from TCRdb's copy, which holds only in-frame ones; the method was immunoSEQ multiplex PCR. In the table there are some 150,000 clones, approximately 87% of which are singletons. Sequencing used peripheral blood, obtained 28 days after the second AZD1222 dose. The origin of the receptors is an adult who received the AZD1222 COVID-19 vaccine.

The chain recombines TRBV6-1 with TRBJ1-5; D remains unclear. The V end lost 2 bases, the J end lost 0 bases, and 8 bases lay between the germline ends. CDR3 length: 15 residues. The germline V gene has CDR1 MNHNS and CDR2 SASEGT. CDR3 DNA: TGTGCCAGCAGTGAAAACATAGATAGCAATCAGCCCCAGCATTTT. Amino acid sequence: CASSENIDSNQPQHF.

There are a few counts of this clone. The V call is TRBV11-2, the J call TRBJ2-6; no clear D. V lost 6 bases, J lost 0 bases, and 15 bases lay in between. The V gene's germline CDR1 is SGHAT and CDR2 FQNNGV. This CDR3 comprises 17 residues. Here the CDR3 DNA reads TGTGCCAGCAGGTCCCTGACGAGAGACTCTGGGGCCAACGTCCTGACTTTC. Protein: CASRSLTRDSGANVLTF.

This rearrangement joins TRBV5-5 to TRBJ2-2, with unresolved D. Germline lookup yields CDR1 SGHKS and CDR2 YYEKEE (reference sequence). The ends were cut back, 0 bases at V and 5 bases at J, with 8 bases in the middle. CDR3 length: 14 amino acids. In DNA form, the CDR3 reads TGTGCCAGCAGCTTGGAGGGTATGACCGGGGAGCTGTTTTTT. It encodes CASSLEGMTGELFF.

The rearrangement links TRBV5-6 to TRBJ1-3, with 9 bases that match TRBD1. Germline CDR1 and CDR2: SGHDT and YYEEEE. The CDR3 is 16 residues long. Losses at the gene ends were 3 bases for V and 0 bases for J; bases not matched to a gene: 4. CDR3 protein: CASSSRTGDSGNTIYF. DNA of the CDR3: TGTGCCAGCAGCTCTCGGACAGGGGACTCTGGAAACACCATATATTTT.

This chain links TRBV27 with TRBJ2-3; D gene unclear. This CDR3 comprises 13 residues. The V and J ends lost 2 bases and 2 bases respectively, with 5 bases between them. Germline V gene data show CDR1 as MNHEY and CDR2 as SMNVEV (reference sequence). The CDR3: CASSLAYTDTQYF. In nucleotides, the CDR3 is TGTGCCAGCAGTTTAGCCTACACAGATACGCAGTATTTT.

CDR3 sequence (DNA): TGTGCCAGCAACCTCAGGGAGGCCGGGGAGCTGTTTTTT. Protein product: CASNLREAGELFF. J is TRBJ2-2 and V is TRBV12-3 or TRBV12-4; D is perhaps TRBD2 (6 bases). The CDR3 runs to 13 residues. Trimming removed 7 bases from V and 6 bases from J, with 12 bases in between.

This chain links TRBV5-4 with TRBJ1-2; 8 bases are shared with TRBD1. Trimming cost V 2 bases and J 12 bases; bases outside gene matches: 9. The germline gives CDR1 SGHNT, CDR2 YYREEE (reference sequence). This CDR3 region has 13 residues. Here the CDR3 reads CASSLETGVDHTF. The CDR3, as DNA: TGTGCCAGCAGCTTAGAGACAGGGGTCGACCACACCTTC.

The chain carries TRBV28 and TRBJ2-4, with D tentatively TRBD2 (5 bases). This CDR3 has 17 residues. Germline CDR1 MDHEN, CDR2 SYDVKM. Trimming removed 5 bases at V and 0 bases at J, with 17 bases between. Written as DNA, the CDR3 is TGTGCCAGCAGTCTAGCCTTCCGGCGGGCAGCCAAAAACATTCAGTACTTC. This encodes CASSLAFRRAAKNIQYF.

The rearrangement joins TRBV27 to TRBJ2-3, with D tentatively TRBD2 (5 bases). V was shortened by 2 bases and J by 5 bases, with 5 bases between the two germline ends. Germline CDR1 is MNHEY and CDR2 is SMNVEV (reference sequence). This CDR3 contains 12 residues. The CDR3 DNA sequence: TGTGCCAGCAGTTTAGGGAGAGATACGCAGTATTTT. Translated: CASSLGRDTQYF.

The chain links TRBV5-8 to TRBJ2-5; tentatively, D is TRBD2 (5 bases). This CDR3 is built from 14 residues. Germline CDR1 reads SGHTS; CDR2 reads YDEGEE. With 10 bases removed from V and 0 bases from J, the gap between germline ends came to 16 bases. CDR3 nucleotide sequence: TGTGCCTCAGCGGTTGGTCAGTACCAAGAGACCCAGTACTTC. Translated: CASAVGQYQETQYF.

The chain is built from TRBV6-2 or TRBV6-3 and TRBJ2-3; D remains unclear. Per germline, CDR1 MNHEY and CDR2 SVGEGT. The V end lost 4 bases, the J end lost 4 bases, and 6 bases lay between the germline ends. The CDR3 spans 12 residues. The CDR3 loop is CASSSGPDTQYF. CDR3 in DNA: TGTGCCAGCAGTTCAGGACCAGATACGCAGTATTTT.

This chain uses TRBV7-3 with TRBJ1-2; the match to TRBD1 covers 10 bases. Germline trimming cut 5 bases from V and 6 bases from J; bases unmatched to any gene: 9. The CDR3 is 15 amino acids. CDR1 is SGHTA and CDR2 is FQGTGA in the germline V gene. The CDR3 DNA is TGTGCCAGCAGCCCTACGGGCGGGACAGGGGATGGCTACACCTTC. Translated, it gives CASSPTGGTGDGYTF.

As regards this clone: Other DNA sequences in this specimen translate into the identical CDR3. The rearrangement joins TRBV20-1 to TRBJ2-5, with TRBD1 identical over 8 bases. The V gene's germline CDR1 is DFQATT and CDR2 SNEGSKA (reference sequence). J lost 5 bases, V lost 6 bases, and 2 bases had no gene match. The CDR3 loop spans 11 amino acids. CDR3 sequence reads: CSANRGETQYF. The CDR3 nucleotides read TGCAGTGCGAACAGGGGGGAGACCCAGTACTTC.

V usage is TRBV19 and J usage is TRBJ2-7; TRBD1 matches 11 bases. CDR3 length: 13 residues. V was pared by 4 bases and J by 4 bases, with 0 bases of the junction left unmatched. Germline V lookup: CDR1 LNHDA, CDR2 SQIVND (reference sequence). The CDR3 DNA is TGTGCCAGTAGTAGGGACAGGGGGTACGAGCAGTACTTC. This translates into CASSRDRGYEQYF.

The chain is built from TRBV6-5 and TRBJ2-3; 12 nucleotides align to TRBD2. J was trimmed by 9 bases and V by 7 bases; bases with no gene match: 5. CDR1 is MNHEY and CDR2 is SVGAGI in the germline V gene. This CDR3 comprises 13 residues. CDR3 protein: CASTGTSGRTQYF. The CDR3 nucleotides read TGTGCCAGCACTGGGACTAGCGGGCGCACGCAGTATTTT.

This chain links TRBV28 with TRBJ1-1, with D maybe TRBD1 (6 bases). In germline, CDR1 is MDHEN, CDR2 SYDVKM. This CDR3 is built from 15 residues. The V and J ends lost 3 bases and 0 bases respectively, with 11 bases between them. The CDR3 DNA is TGTGCCAGCAGTTTGACAGGAACCATGAACACTGAAGCTTTCTTT. Translated, it gives CASSLTGTMNTEAFF.

The chain employs TRBV11-2 and TRBJ2-7; 7 bases map to TRBD1. Trimming cost V 4 bases and J 3 bases; bases outside gene matches: 9. Germline V gene lookup returns CDR1 SGHAT and CDR2 FQNNGV. CDR3 length: 15 amino acids. This CDR3 is CASSWGPGQNYEQYF. The CDR3 DNA sequence: TGTGCCAGCAGCTGGGGACCGGGACAGAACTACGAGCAGTACTTC.

The rearrangement links TRBV3-1 (or the pseudogene TRBV3-2) to TRBJ2-2; 12 bases match TRBD2. V dropped 4 bases and J dropped 4; count of bases not matched to a gene: 7. The germline V gene has CDR1 LGHDT and CDR2 YNNKEL (reference sequence). The CDR3 length is 17 residues. In DNA form, the CDR3 reads TGTGCCAGCAGCCGTTTGACTAGCGGGAGTAGCACCGGGGAGCTGTTTTTT. Translating it yields CASSRLTSGSSTGELFF.

This clone was observed a single time. The chain has TRBV7-9 and TRBJ2-7, with D possibly called TRBD1 or TRBD2 (5 bases each). CDR1 and CDR2 from the germline V gene are SEHNR and FQNEAQ (reference sequence). V lost 5 bases and J lost 6, with 14 bases in between. CDR3 length equals 13 residues. The CDR3 protein is CASSLVQGPEQYF. CDR3 coding DNA: TGTGCCAGCAGCCTCGTGCAGGGACCCGAGCAGTACTTC. The variable domain in full, completed from reference TRBV7-9 and TRBJ2-7, reads DTGVSQNPRHKITKRGQNVTFRCDPISEHNRLYWYRQTLGQGPEFLTYFQNEAQLEKSRLLSDRFSAERPKGSFSTLEIQRTEQGDSAMYLCASSLVQGPEQYFGPGTRLTVT.

V and J are TRBV6-5 and TRBJ2-2; D is possibly TRBD2 (6 bases). V dropped 6 bases and J dropped 6 bases, with 14 bases sitting between them. The CDR3 covers 14 residues. Germline V lookup: CDR1 MNHEY, CDR2 SVGAGI. The CDR3 sequence: CASRILADAGELFF. In nucleotides, the CDR3 is TGTGCCAGCAGGATACTAGCTGACGCCGGGGAGCTGTTTTTT.

The chain links TRBV7-2 to TRBJ2-1, with no clear D. Germline V gene data show CDR1 as SGHTA and CDR2 as FQGNSA. V was trimmed by 1 base and J by 10 bases, leaving 8 bases between them. The CDR3 sequence is 12 residues long. In DNA, the CDR3 is TGTGCCAGCAGCTTAGACGTTACCGAGCAGTTCTTC. Encoded protein: CASSLDVTEQFF.

Only a few counts were recorded for this clone. The chain joins TRBV6-2 or TRBV6-3 to TRBJ2-1; TRBD1 matches at 11 bases. Germline trimming cut 8 bases from V and 6 bases from J; bases unmatched to any gene: 6. This CDR3 has 14 residues. Germline V CDR1 and CDR2: MNHEY, SVGEGT. The CDR3 region has the DNA TGTGCCAGCCGCCGGGACAGGGGGGCCAATGAGCAGTTCTTC. Amino acid sequence: CASRRDRGANEQFF.

This clone was counted only a few times. The CDR3 loop is CASSESGGPQHF. CDR3 sequence (DNA): TGTGCCAGCAGTGAGTCCGGGGGACCCCAGCATTTT. The rearrangement uses TRBV2 and TRBJ1-5; maybe TRBD1 (5 bases). The V gene's germline CDR1 is SNHLY and CDR2 FYNNEI. CDR3 size: 12 residues. Trimming removed 3 bases from V and 10 bases from J, with 10 bases in between.

The chain combines TRBV5-4 with TRBJ2-1; a weak D match, TRBD2 (5 bases). From germline, CDR1 is SGHNT and CDR2 YYREEE (reference sequence). V lost 1 base, J lost 4 bases, and 6 bases lay in between. This CDR3 is built from 13 residues. This CDR3 is CASSLPGYNEQFF. The CDR3 coding sequence is TGTGCCAGCAGCTTGCCGGGATACAATGAGCAGTTCTTC.

The chain has TRBV19 and TRBJ2-5, with TRBD2 as a possible D gene (6 bases). The V gene's germline CDR1 is LNHDA and CDR2 SQIVND (reference sequence). The CDR3 is 15 amino acids. Trimming pared 5 bases from V and 1 base from J, leaving 14 bases between. The CDR3 coding sequence is TGTGCCAGTAGTCGCGCTAGCGCAACCCAAGAGACCCAGTACTTC. This gives the protein CASSRASATQETQYF.

This chain uses TRBV5-4 with TRBJ2-3; the match to TRBD2 covers 15 bases. The CDR3 sequence is 19 residues long. The V segment lost 4 bases and the J segment 1 base; nucleotides outside the gene matches: 10. Looked up from germline, CDR1 is SGHNT and CDR2 is YYREEE (reference sequence). The CDR3 region is CASSQAGTSGRWGTDTQYF. The CDR3 nucleotides are TGTGCCAGCAGCCAGGCAGGGACTAGCGGGAGGTGGGGCACAGATACGCAGTATTTT. The entire variable domain, with the rest obtained from reference TRBV5-4 and TRBJ2-3, is as follows: ETGVTQSPTHLIKTRGQQVTLRCSSQSGHNTVSWYQQALGQGPQFIFQYYREEENGRGNFPPRFSGLQFPNYSSELNVNALELDDSALYLCASSQAGTSGRWGTDTQYFGPGTRLTVL.

The chain carries TRBV27 and TRBJ1-2, with unresolved D. This CDR3 is built from 14 residues. The germline V gene has CDR1 MNHEY and CDR2 SMNVEV (reference sequence). The V end lost 0 bases, the J end lost 7 bases, and 12 bases lay between the germline ends. CDR3 sequence reads: CASSLSGSSSGYTF. The CDR3 bases are TGTGCCAGCAGTTTATCGGGCTCCTCTAGTGGCTACACCTTC.

The V gene is TRBV3-1 (or the pseudogene TRBV3-2), the J gene TRBJ1-4, with 7 bases fitting TRBD1. With 3 bases clipped from V and 9 bases from J, the junction kept 13 bases outside the gene matches. This CDR3 region has 16 residues. CDR1 and CDR2 (germline): LGHDT, YNNKEL (reference sequence). The CDR3 sequence: CASSQPQTGNLKKLFF. The CDR3 DNA sequence: TGTGCCAGCAGCCAGCCCCAGACAGGGAATTTGAAAAAACTGTTTTTT.

This rearrangement joins TRBV21-1 to TRBJ2-3; TRBD2, as called in the table, went unchecked against the DNA. TRBV21-1 is assigned pseudogene status. The CDR3 has 12 residues. CDR3 loop: CASSKDSYTQYF. Here the CDR3 DNA reads TGTGCCAGCAGCAAGGACTCGTATACGCAGTATTTT.

This rearrangement joins TRBV18 to TRBJ2-2, with 8 nucleotides matching TRBD1. This CDR3 is built from 17 residues. J was trimmed by 6 bases and V by 1 base; bases with no gene match: 10. Germline CDR1 reads KGHSH; CDR2 reads LQKENI. The CDR3 here is CASSPQQGALNAGELFF. CDR3 DNA sequence: TGTGCCAGCTCACCACAGCAGGGGGCGCTTAACGCCGGGGAGCTGTTTTTT.